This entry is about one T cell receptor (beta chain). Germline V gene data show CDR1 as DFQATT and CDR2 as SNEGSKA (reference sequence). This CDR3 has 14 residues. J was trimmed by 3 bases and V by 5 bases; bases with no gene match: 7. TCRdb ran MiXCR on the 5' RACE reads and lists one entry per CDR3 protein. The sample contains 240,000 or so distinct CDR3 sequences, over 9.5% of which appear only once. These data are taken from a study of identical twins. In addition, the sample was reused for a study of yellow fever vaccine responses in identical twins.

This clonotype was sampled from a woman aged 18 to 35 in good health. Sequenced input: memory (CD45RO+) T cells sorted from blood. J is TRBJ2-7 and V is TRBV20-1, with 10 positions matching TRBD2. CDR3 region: CSAQNSGRNYEQYF. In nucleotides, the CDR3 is TGCAGTGCTCAAAATAGCGGGAGGAACTACGAGCAGTACTTC.